What follows are 14 T cell receptor beta chains derived from one specimen sequenced in a study of blood T cell repertoires in COVID-19 (dated by TCRdb to 2020 to 2022). The library relied on the immunoSEQ multiplex PCR assay. The table was pulled from immuneACCESS by TCRdb, which kept in-frame rearrangements only. Such tables lose some clones; where checked, under half of the loss comes from unresolved V genes, and the rest has no known cause. The sample profile shows about 350,000 clones; about 90% of them were found once. The ten largest clones add up to roughly 1% of the sample. The material sequenced was PBMCs or T cells enriched from blood (not recorded which). Every receptor here comes from a woman aged 25 to 39 who had recovered from COVID-19.

This chain connects TRBV5-1 to TRBJ1-3; 9 bases match TRBD1. The CDR3 is 16 amino acids. Unmatched junction bases numbered 5, after V lost 4 bases and J lost 0 bases. Germline lookup yields CDR1 SGHRS and CDR2 YFSETQ. The DNA of the CDR3 is TGCGCCAGCAGCCCGGGACAGGGAATCTCTGGAAACACCATATATTTT. Translation: CASSPGQGISGNTIYF.

This clone came up a few times. The CDR3 DNA follows: TGTGCCAGCAGCCAAGGACTAGCCGACTTGGAGTTCTTC. Its translation: CASSQGLADLEFF. This sequence joins TRBV14 and TRBJ2-1, with 7 bases fitting TRBD2. J gave up 14 bases and V 1 base, and 8 bases lay outside the gene matches. This CDR3 contains 13 residues. Per germline, CDR1 SGHDN and CDR2 FVKESK.

The genes are TRBV2 and TRBJ2-7; 7 nucleotides agree with TRBD1. Per the germline V gene, CDR1 is SNHLY and CDR2 is FYNNEI. CDR3 length equals 12 residues. The trim removed 8 bases at V and 7 bases at J, leaving 8 bases unmatched. The CDR3 region has the DNA TGTGCCAGCGACACAGGGGTCCATGAGCAGTACTTC. This gives the protein CASDTGVHEQYF.

The chain has TRBV4-1 and TRBJ2-1; D perhaps matches TRBD1 (7 bases). This CDR3 spans 21 amino acids. With 4 bases removed from V and 4 bases from J, the gap between germline ends came to 32 bases. Germline values: CDR1 MGHRA, CDR2 YSYEKL. CDR3 region: CASSLTRRGARKPGFYNEQFF. CDR3 DNA: TGCGCCAGCAGCCTCACCCGCAGGGGGGCTCGCAAACCAGGCTTTTACAATGAGCAGTTCTTC.

The V call is TRBV5-1, the J call TRBJ1-6; D is undetermined. CDR1 SGHRS and CDR2 YFSETQ come from the germline V gene. The CDR3 consists of 13 residues. V was shortened by 0 bases and J by 6 bases, with 4 bases between the two germline ends. The CDR3 DNA reads TGCGCCAGCAGCTTGGCTCCTAATTCACCCCTCCACTTT. Its translation: CASSLAPNSPLHF.

The V call is TRBV2, the J call TRBJ1-2, with D unclear. V was trimmed by 3 bases and J by 2 bases, leaving 10 bases between them. The CDR3 is 14 residues long. The germline gives CDR1 SNHLY, CDR2 FYNNEI. The CDR3 spells CASSESQVNYGYTF. CDR3 nucleotides: TGTGCCAGCAGTGAGAGCCAGGTGAACTATGGCTACACCTTC.

The chain is built from TRBV2 and TRBJ2-7, with unresolved D. Germline loops: CDR1 SNHLY, CDR2 FYNNEI. This CDR3 comprises 11 residues. V lost 5 bases to trimming and J lost 3 bases, with 5 bases between them. CDR3 nucleotides: TGTGCCAGCAGTTATTACTACGAGCAGTACTTC. It specifies CASSYYYEQYF.

The CDR3 sequence: CASRAGGAQNSPLHF. CDR3 DNA sequence: TGTGCCAGCAGAGCAGGGGGCGCGCAAAATTCACCCCTCCACTTT. This sequence joins TRBV11-2 and TRBJ1-6; 8 nucleotides agree with TRBD1. Germline V gene lookup returns CDR1 SGHAT and CDR2 FQNNGV. With 6 bases clipped from V and 7 bases from J, the junction kept 8 bases outside the gene matches. The CDR3 has 15 amino acids.

The chain is built from TRBV4-3 and TRBJ1-6, with D possibly being TRBD1 (5 bases). The germline V gene has CDR1 LGHNA and CDR2 YSLEER. The CDR3 loop spans 18 amino acids. Trimming cost V 1 base and J 0 bases, with 13 bases left between them. The DNA for the CDR3 is TGCGCCAGCAGCCAAGGAGGGGAGGGATCCTCCTATAATTCACCCCTCCACTTT. Protein: CASSQGGEGSSYNSPLHF.

The J gene is TRBJ2-1, the V gene TRBV5-1; perhaps TRBD2 as D (7 bases). Germline V CDR1 and CDR2: SGHRS, YFSETQ. Trimming left V 0 bases short and J 7 bases short, with 17 bases between. The CDR3 has 16 residues. The CDR3 spells CASSLEAAGAGNEQFF. CDR3 nucleotides: TGCGCCAGCAGCTTGGAGGCGGCGGGGGCCGGGAATGAGCAGTTCTTC.

This clone has only a few counts. The chain couples TRBV28 to TRBJ1-2, with D possibly matching TRBD1 (5 bases). Germline lookup yields CDR1 MDHEN and CDR2 SYDVKM. V was shortened by 11 bases and J by 4 bases, with 17 bases between the two germline ends. CDR3 length: 13 amino acids. The CDR3, as DNA: TGTGCCGGACCCCGGGGGTTTGGCTATGGCTACACCTTC. It specifies CAGPRGFGYGYTF.

The gene calls are TRBV7-9 and TRBJ1-2; D possibly corresponds to TRBD1 (6 bases). This CDR3 region has 14 residues. The germline gives CDR1 SEHNR, CDR2 FQNEAQ (reference sequence). The V end lost 1 base, the J end lost 4 bases, and 10 bases lay between the germline ends. CDR3 sequence: CASSLVGGSYGYTF. Written as DNA, the CDR3 is TGTGCCAGCAGCTTAGTTGGGGGCTCCTATGGCTACACCTTC.

There are many counts of this clone. This chain uses TRBV3-1 (or the pseudogene TRBV3-2) with TRBJ2-7, with D tentatively TRBD1 (5 bases). Germline V gene sequence: CDR1 LGHDT, CDR2 YNNKEL (reference sequence). CDR3 length equals 13 residues. The V gene lost 5 bases and the J gene lost 3 bases, with 11 bases spanning the gap. This CDR3 reads CASSRGGGYEQYF. The CDR3 bases are TGTGCCAGCAGCAGGGGCGGCGGCTACGAGCAGTACTTC.

This sequence joins TRBV12-3 or TRBV12-4 and TRBJ1-5; TRBD1 might be the D (5 bases). Between the trimmed V and J ends, which lost 6 bases and 5 bases, there was a span of 11 bases. This CDR3 contains 13 residues. Here the CDR3 reads CASSAQDYQPQHF. The DNA for the CDR3 is TGTGCCAGCAGCGCACAGGATTATCAGCCCCAGCATTTT.